This T cell receptor beta chain derives from a study of shared clonotypes between healthy human individuals. Naive CD8 cells, CD45RO-negative and positively selected for CCR7, excluded terminally differentiated effector memory CD45RA+ cells. Donors comprised only Caucasian adults living in Nashville, Tennessee. Trimming removed 0 bases at V and 8 bases at J, with 8 bases between. CDR1 is MGHRA, CDR2 YSYEKL, per germline. The length of the CDR3 is 13 residues. Study-wide points: The low donor count limited represented genetic and exposure-history diversity. Rarefaction revealed incomplete sorted-subset sequencing despite large depth.

This clone is a singleton in its sample. Its cognate antigen is unknown. The table came from immunoSEQ multiplex PCR; TCRdb's copy has only in-frame clones and leaves some out. The sample carries 1.5 million to 2.5 million clones, about 95% recorded once. The genes are TRBV4-1 and TRBJ2-1; no definite D call. The clonotype originates from a man aged 18 to 30 in good health. Sequencing input: naive CD8+ T cells sorted from blood. The CDR3 DNA follows: TGCGCCAGCAGCCAAGAGACCCCGGATGAGCAGTTCTTC. As protein: CASSQETPDEQFF.